One and the same sample provided the 18 T cell receptor beta chains below, sequenced in a study of T-cell reconstitution after alpha-beta-depleted transplantation in children. Preparation of the TCRbeta library used unique molecular identifiers. One entry per CDR3 protein, called by TCRdb with MiXCR from the PCR reads. The sample lists more than 85,000 distinct CDR3 sequences, around a tenth occurring once. This material consisted of PBMCs from the stem cell graft donor, taken from the stem cell graft. These receptors all stem from a human donor who donated a stem cell graft to a child with acute lymphoblastic leukemia.

This clonotype came up many times. The chain has TRBV5-1 and TRBJ2-1; 10 nucleotides line up with TRBD1. J gave up 15 bases and V 0 bases, and 12 bases lay outside the gene matches. This CDR3 has 15 amino acids. Per germline, CDR1 SGHRS and CDR2 YFSETQ. In DNA, the CDR3 is TGCGCCAGCAGCTTGGCCGGTTCAACCGGGACAGGGGCGTTCTTC. Encoded protein: CASSLAGSTGTGAFF.

Ten or more counts support this clonotype. V gene TRBV7-6 combines with J gene TRBJ1-1; D possibly corresponds to TRBD1 (6 bases). V was cut by 1 base and J by 3 bases, with 12 bases left in between. Germline loops: CDR1 SGHVS, CDR2 FNYEAQ. This CDR3 comprises 15 residues. CDR3 in amino acids: CASSLVGGLDTEAFF. As DNA, the CDR3 is TGTGCCAGCAGCTTAGTGGGGGGGCTGGACACTGAAGCTTTCTTT.

This clonotype was seen ten or more times. The chain combines TRBV6-1 with TRBJ1-1; TRBD1 matches 9 bases. Germline V gives CDR1 MNHNS, CDR2 SASEGT. The CDR3 extends over 13 amino acids. The V and J ends lost 5 bases and 7 bases, in that order; junction bases with no gene match: 5. Here the CDR3 DNA reads TGTGCCAGCAGTAAACAGGGGGCCCTTGAAGCTTTCTTT. It is translated as CASSKQGALEAFF.

Many counts were recorded for this clonotype. This chain links TRBV7-9 with TRBJ2-1; D unclear. With 5 bases removed from V and 7 bases from J, the gap between germline ends came to 18 bases. The CDR3 is 15 residues long. Germline assignment: CDR1 SEHNR and CDR2 FQNEAQ (reference sequence). DNA of the CDR3: TGTGCCAGCAGCCCTGAGTCGGCCTTGGCGAATGAGCAGTTCTTC. Protein sequence: CASSPESALANEQFF.

In its sample, this clonotype was seen many times. The chain is built from TRBV9 and TRBJ2-7; TRBD1 matches 11 bases. Unmatched junction bases numbered 13, after V lost 5 bases and J lost 9 bases. Germline CDR1 reads SGDLS; CDR2 reads YYNGEE. The CDR3 is made up of 15 amino acids. This chain's CDR3 is CASSPLGTGGMGQYF. CDR3 DNA: TGTGCCAGCAGTCCTCTCGGGACAGGGGGGATGGGGCAGTACTTC.

In its sample, this clonotype was seen many times. The J gene is TRBJ2-7, the V gene TRBV2; TRBD1 matches 8 bases. Germline assignment: CDR1 SNHLY and CDR2 FYNNEI. The J segment lost 2 bases and the V segment lost 6 bases, leaving 12 bases of the junction unmatched. The CDR3 has 16 residues. The CDR3 here is CASSPGQGRGTYEQYF. CDR3 bases: TGTGCCAGCAGCCCAGGACAGGGAAGAGGAACCTACGAGCAGTACTTC.

This clonotype was detected ten times or more. The V and J genes are TRBV5-6 and TRBJ1-4, with a possible D match to TRBD1 (5 bases). Trimming took off 0 bases at V and 5 bases at J, with 11 bases between the two ends. Germline V gene data show CDR1 as SGHDT and CDR2 as YYEEEE. This CDR3 region has 15 residues. The CDR3 DNA reads as TGTGCCAGCAGCTTGGTGAGGGGATCAAATGAAAAACTGTTTTTT. It specifies CASSLVRGSNEKLFF.

This clonotype was observed many times. J is TRBJ1-5 and V is TRBV5-1; D is undetermined. Germline V CDR1 and CDR2: SGHRS, YFSETQ. V was pared by 0 bases and J by 6 bases, with 10 bases between. There are 14 residues in the CDR3. The CDR3 loop is CASSLGPELQPQHF. In DNA form, the CDR3 reads TGCGCCAGCAGCTTGGGTCCAGAACTTCAGCCCCAGCATTTT.

This clonotype appeared many times. This chain joins TRBV29-1 and TRBJ2-7, with a tentative D call TRBD1 (6 bases). The V end lost 7 bases, the J end lost 0 bases, and 16 bases lay between the germline ends. The CDR3 contains 14 residues. Germline-derived CDR1 and CDR2 are SQVTM and ANQGSEA. CDR3 sequence: CSGGLSGDSYEQYF. CDR3 in DNA: TGCAGCGGGGGGTTGTCAGGGGACTCCTACGAGCAGTACTTC.

This clonotype was counted at least ten times. CDR3 DNA sequence: TGTGCCAGCAGAACAGGGTTTACCGGGGAGCTGTTTTTT. Translation gives CASRTGFTGELFF. The genes are TRBV12-3 or TRBV12-4 and TRBJ2-2, with a possible D match to TRBD1 (6 bases). The CDR3 is made up of 13 amino acids. The V gene lost 6 bases and the J gene lost 5 bases, with 10 bases spanning the gap.

This clonotype was counted at least ten times. This chain uses TRBV20-1 with TRBJ1-5; D remains ambiguous. CDR1 and CDR2 from the germline V gene are DFQATT and SNEGSKA (reference sequence). Trimming removed 5 bases from V and 2 bases from J, with 19 bases in between. This CDR3 region has 16 residues. The chain's CDR3 is CSARKGPLSGNQPQHF. CDR3 sequence (DNA): TGCAGTGCTCGAAAGGGTCCCCTCTCGGGCAATCAGCCCCAGCATTTT.

This clonotype was seen many times. V is TRBV19 and J is TRBJ2-2; D is perhaps TRBD1 (6 bases). CDR1 LNHDA and CDR2 SQIVND come from the germline V gene (reference sequence). The V gene lost 5 bases and the J gene lost 0 bases, with 10 bases spanning the gap. This CDR3 has 15 amino acids. The CDR3 bases are TGTGCCAGTAGTCCGGGGACAACGAACACCGGGGAGCTGTTTTTT. Protein: CASSPGTTNTGELFF.

The sample holds many counts of this clonotype. The chain recombines TRBV7-2 with TRBJ2-4, with TRBD2 matching 7 bases. The CDR3 is made up of 17 amino acids. The V and J ends lost 5 bases and 8 bases, in that order; junction bases with no gene match: 18. CDR1 SGHTA and CDR2 FQGNSA come from the germline V gene. CDR3: CASSTTPSGEGRDIQYF. The CDR3 DNA is TGTGCCAGCAGCACTACTCCTTCCGGGGAGGGAAGGGACATTCAGTACTTC.

Many counts were recorded for this clonotype. V usage is TRBV5-5 and J usage is TRBJ2-2; the D is unclear. The CDR3 has 18 residues. Trimming removed 0 bases at V and 1 base at J, with 16 bases between. Germline CDR1 is SGHKS and CDR2 is YYEKEE (reference sequence). CDR3 sequence reads: CASSLAEGLPRNTGELFF. The CDR3 nucleotides are TGTGCCAGCAGCTTGGCCGAAGGGCTCCCTAGGAACACCGGGGAGCTGTTTTTT.

This clonotype was observed many times. The chain employs TRBV25-1 and TRBJ2-1, with no clear D. Germline assignment: CDR1 MGHDK and CDR2 SYGVNS. The CDR3 totals 13 residues. Trimming stripped 4 bases from V and 9 bases from J, with 13 bases between. CDR3 residues: CASSGYSTSEQFF. CDR3 bases: TGTGCCAGCAGTGGATACTCCACCAGTGAGCAGTTCTTC.

This clonotype was observed at least ten times. This chain connects TRBV5-1 to TRBJ1-1; the D gene is possibly TRBD1 (6 bases). Germline CDR1 and CDR2: SGHRS and YFSETQ. The CDR3 has 15 amino acids. V dropped 6 bases and J dropped 5 bases, with 20 bases sitting between them. The CDR3, as DNA: TGCGCCAGCATTAAAGACGGGGGCGGTCAGACTGAAGCTTTCTTT. Amino acids: CASIKDGGGQTEAFF.

The sample holds many counts of this clonotype. The chain has TRBV3-1 and TRBJ2-7; D is perhaps TRBD1 (6 bases). The CDR3 loop spans 13 amino acids. The V and J ends lost 1 base and 6 bases respectively, with 10 bases between them. The germline gives CDR1 LGHDT, CDR2 YNNKEL (reference sequence). CDR3 DNA sequence: TGTGCCAGCAGCCAAGTCCGCAGGGGCGAGCAGTACTTC. Protein product: CASSQVRRGEQYF.

This clonotype was seen at least ten times. The chain recombines TRBV5-6 with TRBJ2-1, with 8 bases lining up with TRBD1. The V segment lost 6 bases and the J segment 12 bases; nucleotides outside the gene matches: 5. CDR1 and CDR2 from the germline V gene are SGHDT and YYEEEE. CDR3 length: 11 residues. CDR3 nucleotide sequence: TGTGCCAGCACCCAGGGGACAGGGCAGTTCTTC. Translated, it gives CASTQGTGQFF.